This T cell receptor beta chain stems from a study of blood T cell repertoires in COVID-19. Germline V gives CDR1 MNHEY, CDR2 SVGEGT. The CDR3 contains 16 residues. The J segment lost 2 bases and the V segment lost 2 bases, leaving 6 bases of the junction unmatched. This clone was recorded a few times. TCRdb's table, derived via immunoSEQ multiplex PCR, lists solely in-frame clones and lacks some. This table has a few hundred thousand clones, 70% to 90% appearing once. V and J are TRBV6-2 or TRBV6-3 and TRBJ1-5; 7 bases map to TRBD1. Sequencing was performed on peripheral blood. This clonotype was sampled from a woman aged 18 to 35 who had recovered from COVID-19. CDR3 nucleotides: TGTGCCAGCAGTTACCCTGACAGGGAACGCAATCAGCCCCAGCATTTT. As protein: CASSYPDRERNQPQHF.